This T cell receptor (beta chain) is from a study of blood T cell repertoires in COVID-19. How the authors handled the data: By means of reference gene primer amplification, nucleated cell counts were estimated. Generated by immunoSEQ multiplex PCR, the TCRdb table keeps only in-frame clones and is missing some. From that table come the V and J calls and clone size; the DNA was used to work out D and trimming. The table includes 90,000 to 120,000 clones, about four fifths detected once. This receptor was obtained from a man in his 70s with acute or convalescent COVID-19. The sequenced material came from peripheral blood.

CDR3 in amino acids: CASSTRTGRNTEAFF. Written as DNA, the CDR3 is TGTGCCAGTAGTACCCGGACAGGGCGGAACACTGAAGCTTTCTTT. The rearrangement uses TRBV19 and TRBJ1-1; TRBD1 agrees at 8 bases. The CDR3 has 15 amino acids. The V and J ends lost 4 bases and 1 base, in that order; junction bases with no gene match: 5. Germline-derived CDR1 and CDR2 are LNHDA and SQIVND (reference sequence).